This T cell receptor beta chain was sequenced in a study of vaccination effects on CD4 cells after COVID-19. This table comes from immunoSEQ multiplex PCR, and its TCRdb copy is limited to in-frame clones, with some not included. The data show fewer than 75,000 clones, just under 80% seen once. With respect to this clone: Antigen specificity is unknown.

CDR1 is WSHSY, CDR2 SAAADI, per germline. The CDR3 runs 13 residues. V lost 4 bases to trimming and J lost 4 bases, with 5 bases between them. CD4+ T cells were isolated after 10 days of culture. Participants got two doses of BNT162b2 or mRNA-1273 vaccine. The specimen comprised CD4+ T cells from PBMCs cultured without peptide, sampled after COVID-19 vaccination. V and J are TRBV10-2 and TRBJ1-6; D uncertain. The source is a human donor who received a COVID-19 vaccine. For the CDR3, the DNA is TGCGCCAGCAGTGGGCAGTATAATTCACCCCTCCACTTT. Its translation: CASSGQYNSPLHF.